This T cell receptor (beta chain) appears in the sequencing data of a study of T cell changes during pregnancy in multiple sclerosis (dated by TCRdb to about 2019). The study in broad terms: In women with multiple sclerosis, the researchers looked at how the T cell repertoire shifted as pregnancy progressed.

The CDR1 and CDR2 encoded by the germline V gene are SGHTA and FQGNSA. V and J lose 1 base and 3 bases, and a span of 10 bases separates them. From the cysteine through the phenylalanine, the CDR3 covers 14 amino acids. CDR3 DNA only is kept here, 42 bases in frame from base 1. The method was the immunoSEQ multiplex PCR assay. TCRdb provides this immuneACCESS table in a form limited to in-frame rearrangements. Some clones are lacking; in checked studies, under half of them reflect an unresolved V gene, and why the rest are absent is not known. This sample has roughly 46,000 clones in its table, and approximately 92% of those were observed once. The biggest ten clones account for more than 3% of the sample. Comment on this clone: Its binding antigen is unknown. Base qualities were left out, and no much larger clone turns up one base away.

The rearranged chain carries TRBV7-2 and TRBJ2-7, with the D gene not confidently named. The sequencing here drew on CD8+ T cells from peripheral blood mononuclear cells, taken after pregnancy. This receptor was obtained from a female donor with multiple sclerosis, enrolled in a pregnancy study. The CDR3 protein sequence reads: CASSLELVFYEQYF. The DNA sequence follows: TGTGCCAGCAGCTTAGAGTTAGTCTTCTACGAGCAGTACTTC.